This is a list of T cell receptor beta chains from one sample in a study of blood T cell repertoires in COVID-19. Sequencing was performed with immunoSEQ multiplex PCR; in TCRdb, only in-frame clones are kept and a portion is missing. The data show 110,000 to 150,000 clones, about 80% seen once. Sequencing used peripheral blood. Source of these receptors: a human donor in a cohort sampled during active COVID-19. Both conserved end residues are part of each CDR3. Each record gives: CDR3 protein, CDR3 length, J gene, V gene, clone size. The size field is filled for only some rows; it gives once, few, many or a size class.

CDR3aa: CASSQTPETGEKLFF
len: 15
j_gene: TRBJ1-4
v_gene: TRBV3-1/TRBV3-2
abundance: .

CDR3aa: CASSLTSGPDTQYF
len: 14
j_gene: TRBJ2-3
v_gene: TRBV6-6
abundance: .

CDR3aa: CASSFRQGGLFF
len: 12
j_gene: TRBJ2-2
v_gene: TRBV6-5
abundance: .

CDR3aa: CASSLASGQVGTDTQYF
len: 17
j_gene: TRBJ2-3
v_gene: TRBV5-1
abundance: .

CDR3aa: CATSPGQGGIDEQFF
len: 15
j_gene: TRBJ2-1
v_gene: TRBV10-3
abundance: .

CDR3aa: CATSRGEGAGYGYTF
len: 15
j_gene: TRBJ1-2
v_gene: TRBV15
abundance: once

CDR3aa: CASSPGGAGAYGYTF
len: 15
j_gene: TRBJ1-2
v_gene: TRBV5-1
abundance: .

CDR3aa: CASSETDSSYEQYF
len: 14
j_gene: TRBJ2-7
v_gene: TRBV5-1
abundance: few

CDR3aa: CASSQDHLRDSNYNEQFF
len: 18
j_gene: TRBJ2-1
v_gene: TRBV4-2
abundance: .

CDR3aa: CASSPTTGGYGYTF
len: 14
j_gene: TRBJ1-2
v_gene: TRBV11-2
abundance: .

CDR3aa: CATSPDRTFDGYTF
len: 14
j_gene: TRBJ1-2
v_gene: TRBV15
abundance: once

CDR3aa: CASRRLAGGSTYEQYF
len: 16
j_gene: TRBJ2-7
v_gene: TRBV2
abundance: .

CDR3aa: CASIFTGAGNTIYF
len: 14
j_gene: TRBJ1-3
v_gene: TRBV6-5
abundance: once

CDR3aa: CASSFSSYNSPLHF
len: 14
j_gene: TRBJ1-6
v_gene: TRBV11-3
abundance: few

CDR3aa: CASTPGTSGGANEQFF
len: 16
j_gene: TRBJ2-1
v_gene: TRBV9
abundance: few

CDR3aa: CAISDAGLVGEQYF
len: 14
j_gene: TRBJ2-7
v_gene: TRBV10-3
abundance: once